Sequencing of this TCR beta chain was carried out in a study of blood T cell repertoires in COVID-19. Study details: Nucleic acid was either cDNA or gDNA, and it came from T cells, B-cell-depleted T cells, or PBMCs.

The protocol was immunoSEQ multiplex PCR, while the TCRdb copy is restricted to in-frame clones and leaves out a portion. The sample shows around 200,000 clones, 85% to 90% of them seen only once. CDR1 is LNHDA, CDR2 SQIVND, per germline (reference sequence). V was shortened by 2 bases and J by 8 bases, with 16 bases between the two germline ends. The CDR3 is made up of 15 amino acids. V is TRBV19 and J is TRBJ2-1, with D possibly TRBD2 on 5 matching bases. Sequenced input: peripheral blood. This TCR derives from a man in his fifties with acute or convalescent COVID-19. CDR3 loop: CASSIRAGRRDEQFF. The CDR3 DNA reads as TGTGCCAGTAGTATAAGGGCGGGTCGGAGAGATGAGCAGTTCTTC.